The next 5 T cell receptor beta chains were all read from a single sample in a study of blood T cell repertoires in COVID-19. The protocol was immunoSEQ multiplex PCR, while the TCRdb copy is restricted to in-frame clones and leaves out a portion. This repertoire shows roughly 150,000 clones, roughly 78% found once; its top ten account for 15%. Sequencing was carried out using peripheral blood. The source is a human donor with acute or convalescent COVID-19. The donor label of this sample is uncertain.

The chain combines TRBV7-9 with TRBJ1-2; 7 bases align to TRBD1. This CDR3 has 17 residues. Germline CDR1 SEHNR, CDR2 FQNEAQ (reference sequence). J gave up 4 bases and V 1 base, and 12 bases lay outside the gene matches. The CDR3 DNA sequence: TGTGCCAGCAGCTTAGGGGGTACAGGGGCTGAGGTCTATGGCTACACCTTC. Translating it yields CASSLGGTGAEVYGYTF.

This chain uses TRBV20-1 with TRBJ1-1, with D unresolved. The length of the CDR3 is 16 residues. Looked up from germline, CDR1 is DFQATT and CDR2 is SNEGSKA (reference sequence). V was cut by 3 bases and J by 3 bases, with 20 bases left in between. DNA for the CDR3: TGCAGTGCTAGTTTTTTTGTAACTTGGGGAGACACTGAAGCTTTCTTT. Translated: CSASFFVTWGDTEAFF.

The chain combines TRBV5-6 with TRBJ1-5; D possibly corresponds to TRBD1 (5 bases). Germline V gene lookup returns CDR1 SGHDT and CDR2 YYEEEE. V was cut by 0 bases and J by 0 bases, with 13 bases left in between. The CDR3 length is 17 residues. The CDR3 coding sequence is TGTGCCAGCAGCTTGGGTTCGGGGGGTTATAGCAATCAGCCCCAGCATTTT. Its protein is CASSLGSGGYSNQPQHF.

V and J are TRBV19 and TRBJ1-2; no definite D call. The CDR3 has 13 residues. Germline V gives CDR1 LNHDA, CDR2 SQIVND (reference sequence). The V and J ends lost 2 bases and 2 bases respectively, with 6 bases between them. CDR3 protein: CASSINRNYGYTF. The CDR3 nucleotides read TGTGCCAGTAGTATAAACAGAAACTATGGCTACACCTTC.

The rearrangement links TRBV6-5 to TRBJ2-2, with D possibly being TRBD1 or TRBD2 (6 bases each). Germline loops: CDR1 MNHEY, CDR2 SVGAGI. The ends were cut back, 6 bases at V and 4 bases at J, with 18 bases in the middle. The CDR3 loop spans 16 amino acids. The CDR3 DNA follows: TGTGCCAGCAGCTACGGGGGCGAAAGGGGCACCGGGGAGCTGTTTTTT. This sequence encodes CASSYGGERGTGELFF.